The rows below give T cell receptor beta chains drawn from one sample of a study of blood T cell repertoires in COVID-19. Produced via immunoSEQ multiplex PCR; TCRdb's table is partial and in-frame only. Found here are more than 200,000 clones, around 85% of them singletons; the top ten hold approximately 8%. Sequenced: peripheral blood. Receptors originate from a woman of 80 years or more with acute or convalescent COVID-19. The CDR3 runs from the conserved cysteine through the conserved F or W. D genes are given only for firm matches. Some rows mark clone size as missing; the rest say once, few, many or name a class of expanded clone.

>NA|NA|TRBJ2-3|TRBV4-1
TGCGCCAGCAGTGTTGGCGGTACAGATACGCAGTATTTT
CASSVGGTDTQYF
>many|NA|TRBJ1-1|TRBV5-1
TGCGCCAGCAGCTTGCTTGCCAGTTTGATGAACACTGAAGCTTTCTTT
CASSLLASLMNTEAFF
>NA|NA|TRBJ1-3|TRBV7-8
TGTGCCAGCAGCCTCCGTGGGGGGAGCGGGGGAAACACCATATATTTT
CASSLRGGSGGNTIYF
>NA|NA|TRBJ2-7|TRBV24-1
TGTGCCACCAGTGGTTTGGAACCCCTAACAATCAGGGGACGGAGCTACGAGCAGTACTTC
CATSGLEPLTIRGRSYEQYF
>NA|TRBD1|TRBJ1-2|TRBV19
TGTGCCAGTGATGACAGGGCATTTGGTGGGAACTATGGCTACACCTTC
CASDDRAFGGNYGYTF
>NA|NA|TRBJ1-2|TRBV7-9
TGTGCCAGCAGCTTATCTGGGGGGGCTAACTATGGCTACACCTTC
CASSLSGGANYGYTF
>NA|TRBD1|TRBJ1-5|TRBV7-9
TGTGCCAGCAGCTCAGGGGGGACAGGGGAGGGTCAGCCCCAGCATTTT
CASSSGGTGEGQPQHF
>NA|TRBD2|TRBJ2-3|TRBV10-2
TGCGCCAGCAGTCCCGGGACTAGCGGGGCTGCAGATACGCAGTATTTT
CASSPGTSGAADTQYF
>NA|NA|TRBJ1-5|TRBV3-1/TRBV3-2
TGTGCCAGCAGCCAAGACGCAGGGCTCGCTCAGCCCCAGCATTTT
CASSQDAGLAQPQHF
>NA|NA|TRBJ1-2|TRBV19
TGTGCCAGTAAGGATAAAGGGATGGCGGGAGGAGGCTACACCTTC
CASKDKGMAGGGYTF
>NA|TRBD1|TRBJ2-3|TRBV5-5
TGTGCCAGCAGCTTATTACAGGGGCGCACAGATACGCAGTATTTT
CASSLLQGRTDTQYF
>NA|TRBD1|TRBJ2-7|TRBV30
TGTGCCTGGAGCCCCGGGACAGGGTGGTGGCAGTACTTC
CAWSPGTGWWQYF
>NA|TRBD1|TRBJ2-3|TRBV9
TGTGCCAGCAGCGTAGTTGACAGGGGCACAGATACGCAGTATTTT
CASSVVDRGTDTQYF
>few|TRBD1|TRBJ1-2|TRBV28
TGTGCCAGCAGCCGCCCGGGAATGGACAGGGGGGTGTATGGCTACACCTTC
CASSRPGMDRGVYGYTF
>NA|TRBD1|TRBJ1-6|TRBV4-1
TGCGCCAGCAGCCAAGGGGGGACAGGGAATAATTCACCCCTCCACTTT
CASSQGGTGNNSPLHF